Listed here is a single T cell receptor (beta chain). This entry belongs to a study of blood T cell repertoires in COVID-19. The V and J ends lost 7 bases and 5 bases, in that order; junction bases with no gene match: 10. The CDR3 totals 16 residues. Germline V CDR1 and CDR2: LNHDA, SQIVND (reference sequence). The repertoire was sequenced with immunoSEQ multiplex PCR; TCRdb's copy has only in-frame clones and lacks some. The sample includes around 140,000 clones, around 86% of them seen just once. Sequencing was carried out using peripheral blood. The J gene is TRBJ2-1, the V gene TRBV19; 11 nucleotides line up with TRBD2. This TCR derives from a man in his fifties who had recovered from COVID-19. CDR3 residues: CASTTGGLAENNEQFF. The CDR3 DNA is TGTGCCAGTACCACTGGGGGACTAGCGGAAAACAATGAGCAGTTCTTC.